The TCR beta chain described here comes from a study of tumor and adjacent non-tumor tissue in lung cancer. Concerning this clonotype itself: This could be a read error, since a much larger clone is one nucleotide away.

Three rounds of nested PCR, following a modified ARM-PCR protocol, produced the TCRbeta library. MiXCR, run by TCRdb on the multiplex PCR reads, gives a single entry per CDR3 protein. The sample has 84,000 or so distinct CDR3 sequences, around 59% seen once; the top ten hold around 14%. The template was RNA from unsorted bulk tissue. Sequenced sample: lung tumor tissue. The sequence derives from a man between 65 and 85 years old with non-small cell lung cancer.

The CDR3 is CASSYSFYRENTIYF. The CDR3 region has the DNA TGTGCCAGCAGTTACTCGTTTTACCGAGAAAACACCATATATTTT. J is TRBJ1-3 and V is TRBV6-5, with D hard to call. The germline CDR1 and CDR2 sequences are MNHEY and SVGAGI. The CDR3 is made up of 15 amino acids. V dropped 0 bases and J dropped 6 bases, with 12 bases sitting between them.